The 17 T cell receptor beta chains presented below share a single source sample, sequenced in a study of graft-versus-host responses after intestinal transplantation. The method was immunoSEQ multiplex PCR; TCRdb's version includes in-frame clones alone and lacks a portion of them. Among roughly 75,000 clones listed, about nine tenths were seen once. Antigens for these TCRs are unknown. This material consisted of unstimulated CD4+ T cells sorted from spleen or lymph node cells, taken before intestinal transplant. The origin of the receptors is a human donor who received an intestinal transplant.

The CDR3 region is CASSVGLAAYEQYF. In DNA, the CDR3 is TGCGCCAGCAGCGTGGGACTAGCGGCCTACGAGCAGTACTTC. The chain employs TRBV5-1 and TRBJ2-7; TRBD2 aligns across 11 bases. CDR3 length equals 14 residues. Germline V gives CDR1 SGHRS, CDR2 YFSETQ. Trimming took 4 bases from V and 2 from J; bases not matched to a gene: 2.

The chain joins TRBV2 to TRBJ2-2; the match to TRBD2 covers 11 bases. The CDR3 is 17 amino acids. V shed 6 bases, J shed 3 bases, and the junction held 9 bases outside the gene matches. The germline V gene encodes CDR1 SNHLY and CDR2 FYNNEI. CDR3 DNA sequence: TGTGCCAGCAGAGTGTTAGCGGGGGGGCCGGACACCGGGGAGCTGTTTTTT. Its protein product is CASRVLAGGPDTGELFF.

This chain's CDR3 is CASRYSRADYGYTF. As DNA, the CDR3 is TGTGCCAGCAGATATTCGAGGGCAGACTATGGCTACACCTTC. This rearrangement joins TRBV7-2 to TRBJ1-2; D remains unclear. Germline-derived CDR1 and CDR2 are SGHTA and FQGNSA. This CDR3 region has 14 residues. V was shortened by 6 bases and J by 3 bases, with 14 bases between the two germline ends.

The chain has TRBV6-5 and TRBJ1-4, with D possibly TRBD1 on 5 matching bases. The CDR3 loop spans 13 amino acids. CDR1 MNHEY and CDR2 SVGAGI come from the germline V gene. Trimming shortened V by 0 bases and J by 12 bases, and 11 bases separated the two germline ends. The CDR3 nucleotides read TGTGCCAGCAGTTACTCGATGCAGGGCGAACTGTTTTTT. It translates to CASSYSMQGELFF.

The chain recombines TRBV5-6 with TRBJ2-7; D gene uncertain. Looked up from germline, CDR1 is SGHDT and CDR2 is YYEEEE. The CDR3 consists of 14 residues. V lost 0 bases and J 3 bases, leaving 10 bases between the germline ends. The CDR3 nucleotides are TGTGCCAGCAGCTTGGGTATTGCACTCTACGAGCAGTACTTC. Translation: CASSLGIALYEQYF.

The gene calls are TRBV18 and TRBJ2-1, with 10 bases fitting TRBD2. V lost 5 bases to trimming and J lost 2 bases; unmatched junction nucleotides: 0. Germline assignment: CDR1 KGHSH and CDR2 LQKENI. CDR3 length: 14 amino acids. Here the CDR3 DNA reads TGTGCCAGCTCAAGCGGGGGGGCCTACAATGAGCAGTTCTTC. It yields the protein CASSSGGAYNEQFF.

This clone was observed a few times. V usage is TRBV30 and J usage is TRBJ2-7; a possible D gene is TRBD2 (5 bases). Per the germline V gene, CDR1 is GTSNPN and CDR2 is SVGIG (reference sequence). The V end was cut by 3 bases, the J end by 4 bases, with 10 bases between. This CDR3 has 12 amino acids. The CDR3 nucleotides are TGTGCCTGGAGCCCCACGGGGTACGAGCAGTACTTC. Translating gives CAWSPTGYEQYF.

The V call is TRBV27, the J call TRBJ2-7, with a tentative D call TRBD2 (5 bases). Per the germline V gene, CDR1 is MNHEY and CDR2 is SMNVEV (reference sequence). Trimming cost V 3 bases and J 0 bases, with 6 bases left between them. The length of the CDR3 is 13 residues. The CDR3 DNA is TGTGCCAGCAGTTTGAGCGGCTCCTACGAGCAGTACTTC. Its protein is CASSLSGSYEQYF.

V usage is TRBV5-6 and J usage is TRBJ1-5, with D perhaps matching TRBD1 (5 bases). V lost 0 bases and J 4 bases, leaving 11 bases between the germline ends. Germline V CDR1 and CDR2: SGHDT, YYEEEE. The CDR3 sequence is 15 residues long. The CDR3, as DNA: TGTGCCAGCAGCTTGGCCGGGACTGAAAATCAGCCCCAGCATTTT. The encoded protein is CASSLAGTENQPQHF. Full variable domain (remainder filled in from reference TRBV5-6 and TRBJ1-5): DAGVTQSPTHLIKTRGQQVTLRCSPKSGHDTVSWYQQALGQGPQFIFQYYEEEERQRGNFPDRFSGHQFPNYSSELNVNALLLGDSALYLCASSLAGTENQPQHFGDGTRLSIL.

The chain is built from TRBV7-2 and TRBJ2-3; TRBD2 aligns across 11 bases. V was clipped by 4 bases and J by 6 bases; unmatched bases: 6. The CDR3 runs to 15 residues. In germline, CDR1 is SGHTA, CDR2 FQGNSA. CDR3 DNA: TGTGCCAGCAGCTCATCTAGCGGGGGGCCGGATACGCAGTATTTT. Protein: CASSSSSGGPDTQYF.

This clone was seen just once. The chain is built from TRBV4-3 and TRBJ1-1, with TRBD1 matching over 9 bases. CDR1 is LGHNA and CDR2 is YSLEER in the germline V gene. The ends lost 3 bases at V and 6 bases at J; junction bases unmatched: 14. This CDR3 has 17 amino acids. The CDR3 DNA follows: TGCGCCAGCAGCCATCCGATTCCCGGGACAGGGAGGTCTGAAGCTTTCTTT. Translating it yields CASSHPIPGTGRSEAFF.

This chain joins TRBV30 and TRBJ1-4, with 9 bases fitting TRBD1. V was pared by 3 bases and J by 8 bases, with 10 bases of the junction left unmatched. The CDR3 contains 15 residues. The germline V gene encodes CDR1 GTSNPN and CDR2 SVGIG (reference sequence). The CDR3 DNA follows: TGTGCCTGGAGACTTCCCGGGACAGGGAGGGAAAAACTGTTTTTT. Its protein product is CAWRLPGTGREKLFF.

The chain uses TRBV20-1 and TRBJ1-4; D call uncertain. This CDR3 contains 10 residues. Deletions cut 6 bases from V and 6 bases from J, with 5 bases between. Per the germline V gene, CDR1 is DFQATT and CDR2 is SNEGSKA (reference sequence). CDR3 in DNA: TGCAGTGCCGAGTATGAAAAACTGTTTTTT. It translates to CSAEYEKLFF.

The CDR3 loop reads CASSFSTTDTQYF. The CDR3 nucleotides read TGCGCCAGCAGCTTCTCTACCACAGATACGCAGTATTTT. The chain is built from TRBV5-1 and TRBJ2-3; unclear D gene. Trimming cost V 2 bases and J 2 bases, with 6 bases left between them. The CDR3 is 13 residues long. Per germline, CDR1 SGHRS and CDR2 YFSETQ.

The chain recombines TRBV10-3 with TRBJ2-7, with TRBD1 matching 8 bases. Germline CDR1 reads ENHRY; CDR2 reads SYGVKD. The CDR3 covers 13 residues. V lost 7 bases, J lost 3 bases, and 5 bases stayed unmatched. The CDR3 loop is CAIKDRAGYEQYF. The CDR3 DNA follows: TGTGCCATCAAGGACAGGGCGGGCTACGAGCAGTACTTC.

The chain is built from TRBV2 and TRBJ1-1, with D perhaps TRBD1 (5 bases). CDR3 size: 14 residues. CDR1 is SNHLY and CDR2 is FYNNEI in the germline V gene. Trimming took 7 bases from V and 1 from J, leaving 13 bases between them. The CDR3 is CASNLGDRNTEAFF. The CDR3 region has the DNA TGTGCCAGCAATCTCGGAGACAGGAACACTGAAGCTTTCTTT.

The chain is built from TRBV9 and TRBJ2-5, with D possibly matching TRBD2 (5 bases). The V and J ends lost 1 base and 5 bases respectively, with 12 bases between them. CDR3 size: 14 residues. Germline CDR1 reads SGDLS; CDR2 reads YYNGEE. The CDR3: CASSVLEGRETQYF. CDR3 nucleotides: TGTGCCAGCAGCGTACTAGAGGGAAGGGAGACCCAGTACTTC.